Listed below are T cell receptor beta chains from one sample, sequenced in a study of technical replicates of blood from several donors. Clones were sequenced by immunoSEQ multiplex PCR, and TCRdb holds only the in-frame ones, with some missing. Here the sample spans tens of thousands of clones, 90% to 95% being singletons. The specimen was T cells isolated from PBMCs. These receptor sequences come from a human donor in good health. CDR3s include the opening cysteine and the closing phenylalanine or tryptophan. The D gene is left open where the match is weak. The size entry is marked missing in some rows and otherwise reads once, few, many or a size class.

TRBJ2-7,TRBV4-1,-,-,TGCGCCAGCAGCCAAGATGAAGGGGACTCCTACGAGCAGTACTTC,CASSQDEGDSYEQYF
TRBJ1-5,TRBV28,once,-,TGTGCCAGCAGTTTATCTGGCAGGTTCGATCAGCCCCAGCATTTT,CASSLSGRFDQPQHF
TRBJ2-3,TRBV7-7,-,TRBD2,TGTGCCAGCAGCTTCGGACTAGCGGGCACAGATACGCAGTATTTT,CASSFGLAGTDTQYF
TRBJ2-1,TRBV28,-,-,TGTGCCAGCATCCCATCCCCCGGTAGCTCCTACAATGAGCAGTTCTTC,CASIPSPGSSYNEQFF
TRBJ2-2,TRBV9,-,TRBD1,TGTGCCAGCAGCGTCCTCCTGACAGGGCACACCGGGGAGCTGTTTTTT,CASSVLLTGHTGELFF
TRBJ2-5,TRBV18,-,-,TGTGCCAGCTCACCCCCCCTGGGGGCTGAGACCCAGTACTTC,CASSPPLGAETQYF
TRBJ2-3,TRBV5-4,-,-,TGTGCCAGCAGCCGCTCTACGGATACGCAGTATTTT,CASSRSTDTQYF
TRBJ2-3,TRBV5-1,-,TRBD2,TGCGCCAGCAGGGATCAGCGGGGGAGCACAGATACGCAGTATTTT,CASRDQRGSTDTQYF
TRBJ2-5,TRBV5-4,-,TRBD2,TGTGCCAGCAGCATTAGCGGGGGGGCCTGGGAGACCCAGTACTTC,CASSISGGAWETQYF
TRBJ2-3,TRBV15,once,-,TGTGCCACCAGCAAAGTGGGGGCCGCGACAAGTATTAGCACAGATACGCAGTATTTT,CATSKVGAATSISTDTQYF
TRBJ2-7,TRBV28,once,-,TGTGCCAGCAGGACAGGGGAGGGCTACGAGCAGTACTTC,CASRTGEGYEQYF
TRBJ1-1,TRBV12-2,-,-,TGTGCAAGTCGACCTGGTTACCCAGGGGCCACTGAAGCTTTCTTT,CASRPGYPGATEAFF
TRBJ1-1,TRBV10-3,-,-,TGTGCCATCAGTGAGTCAATGGGGCCGGTCTCTGAAGCTTTCTTT,CAISESMGPVSEAFF
TRBJ2-5,TRBV6-5,-,-,TGTGCCAGCAGTTATAGAGGAGGGTACGCACCCGAGACCCAGTACTTC,CASSYRGGYAPETQYF
TRBJ2-1,TRBV7-9,-,-,TGTGCCAGCAGCTTTCTCGATGAGCAGTTCTTC,CASSFLDEQFF
TRBJ2-7,TRBV6-1,-,TRBD2,TGTGCCAGCAGTGAAGCAGGGACTAGCGGGGGGGACGAGCAGTACTTC,CASSEAGTSGGDEQYF
TRBJ2-5,TRBV11-2,-,-,TGTGCCAGCAGCTTACTCCCGGCGGGGGAGACCCAGTACTTC,CASSLLPAGETQYF
TRBJ2-5,TRBV29-1,-,-,TGCAGCGTTGCTCTCGGGGGTTTCCAAGAGACCCAGTACTTC,CSVALGGFQETQYF
TRBJ1-5,TRBV30,once,-,TGTGCCTGGAGCAGAGGAAAGGGCAATCAGCCCCAGCATTTT,CAWSRGKGNQPQHF
TRBJ1-4,TRBV18,few,-,TGTGCCAGCTCACCACTCCCTGATGAAAAACTGTTTTTT,CASSPLPDEKLFF
TRBJ1-4,TRBV6-5,-,-,TGTGCCAGCAGTCCCTCCGGCGCGGAAAATGAAAAACTGTTTTTT,CASSPSGAENEKLFF
TRBJ1-6,TRBV30,-,-,TGTGCCTGGAGTTACAGGGTGCTCCCACCCCTCCACTTT,CAWSYRVLPPLHF
TRBJ1-2,TRBV4-1,-,TRBD1,TGCGCCAGCAGCCAAACGACAGGGGTCGACTATGGCTACACCTTC,CASSQTTGVDYGYTF
TRBJ2-3,TRBV7-3,-,-,TGTGCCAGCAGCCAATCTAGGGGTGATACGCAGTATTTT,CASSQSRGDTQYF
TRBJ1-4,TRBV7-6,-,-,TGTGCCAGCAGCTTAGGACTGACAGAACGCAATGAAAAACTGTTTTTT,CASSLGLTERNEKLFF
TRBJ1-2,TRBV19,-,-,TGTGCCAGTCGCCCCGGGGGGGGAAGTGGCTACACCTTC,CASRPGGGSGYTF
TRBJ2-4,TRBV19,once,-,TGTGCCAGTAGAGGAGGGAACATTCAGTACTTC,CASRGGNIQYF